This T cell receptor beta chain was identified during a study of OX40 agonist ivuxolimab in advanced cancers. Study observations and caveats: CD4+ and CD8+ blood T cells expanded clonally by week 6 at 0.1 to 3.0 mg/kg. Fewer expanded clones were found on average in CD4+ than in CD8+ T cells. Among some nonresponders, normalized T-cell clonal expansion was also low.

Any history of autoimmune disease or systemic immunosuppression disqualified patients. This clone appeared a single time. The antigen is not known. The data were produced by immunoSEQ multiplex PCR, yet TCRdb's version contains in-frame clones alone and is incomplete. The sample carries over 50,000 clones, over 80% recorded once. The CDR3 totals 16 residues. Per the germline V gene, CDR1 is GTSNPN and CDR2 is SVGIG (reference sequence). The V segment lost 2 bases and the J segment 13 bases; nucleotides outside the gene matches: 14. This sequence originates from an adult with an advanced solid tumor such as melanoma, head and neck, liver or kidney cancer. The sample here was CD4+ or CD8+ T cells sorted from blood, taken in a trial of the OX40 agonist ivuxolimab. V and J are TRBV30 and TRBJ2-6; 10 bases align to TRBD1. CDR3: CAWSMGTGVLGLVLTF. CDR3 sequence (DNA): TGTGCCTGGAGTATGGGGACAGGGGTTCTGGGTCTGGTCCTGACTTTC.